This T cell receptor beta chain was observed in a study of T cell repertoires in cytomegalovirus infection. Study overall: Well-studied HLA-B-restricted epitopes and recently identified HLA-C-restricted epitopes of CMV were both used in the study. CMV infection together with matching HLA type was indicated by public TCR beta signatures. Notes on the study in general: CMV-specific TCR beta clonotypes restricted by HLA-C dominated the ex vivo response. Using cumulative public TCR beta family frequency, the authors identified those who carried CMV together with the relevant HLA.

TCRdb redid the calling of the reads with MiXCR, one entry per CDR3 protein. Of 360,000 or so distinct CDR3 sequences in the sample, about 35% were seen once. CDR3 length equals 18 residues. Germline V gene lookup returns CDR1 LNHDA and CDR2 SQIVND (reference sequence). V was clipped by 7 bases and J by 0 bases, with 19 bases between them. This clonotype has more than one count but fewer than ten. The antigen is not known. The sequence came from a human donor in good health (CMV status not recorded). Some clones in this sample may be carry-over from other donors' samples. This sequence joins TRBV19 and TRBJ2-6; D might be TRBD2 (7 bases). The material was cultured PBMCs, obtained from culture after CMV antigen stimulation. CDR3 residues: CASMGGQGTSSGANVLTF. DNA of the CDR3: TGTGCCAGTATGGGAGGGCAGGGGACAAGCTCTGGGGCCAACGTCCTGACTTTC.